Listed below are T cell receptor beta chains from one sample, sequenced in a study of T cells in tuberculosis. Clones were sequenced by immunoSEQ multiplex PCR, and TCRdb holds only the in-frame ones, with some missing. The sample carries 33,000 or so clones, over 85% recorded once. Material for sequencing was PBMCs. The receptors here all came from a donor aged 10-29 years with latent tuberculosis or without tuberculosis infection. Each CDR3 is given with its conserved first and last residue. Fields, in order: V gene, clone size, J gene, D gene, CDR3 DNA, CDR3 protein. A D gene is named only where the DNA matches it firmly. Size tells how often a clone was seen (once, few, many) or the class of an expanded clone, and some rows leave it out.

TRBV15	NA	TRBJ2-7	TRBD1	TGTGCCACCAGCACCCGGGACAGGGTCTACGAGCAGTACTTC	CATSTRDRVYEQYF
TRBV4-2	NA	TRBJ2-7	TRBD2	TGTGCCAGCAGCCAAGATTTAGCGGGGATCTACGAGCAGTACTTC	CASSQDLAGIYEQYF
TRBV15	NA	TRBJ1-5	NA	TGTGCCACCAGCAGAGAAAGGGCAGGGGCAAATCAGCCCCAGCATTTT	CATSRERAGANQPQHF
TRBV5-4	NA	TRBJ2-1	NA	TGTGCCAGCAGCTTGGTTAGACAGACCGAGTACAATGAGCAGTTCTTC	CASSLVRQTEYNEQFF
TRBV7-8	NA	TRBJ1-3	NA	TGTGCCAGCAGCTTCCAAGGGCTAGGGGCAGGAAACACCATATATTTT	CASSFQGLGAGNTIYF
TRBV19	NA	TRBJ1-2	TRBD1	TGTGCCAGTAGTGCCGGGACAGCAAACTATGGCTACACCTTC	CASSAGTANYGYTF
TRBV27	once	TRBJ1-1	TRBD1	TGTGCCAGCAGAGGGACAGGCATGAACACTGAAGCTTTCTTT	CASRGTGMNTEAFF
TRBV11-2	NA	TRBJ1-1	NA	TGTGCCAGCAGCCCTACCTTAAACCCGACTGAAGCTTTCTTT	CASSPTLNPTEAFF
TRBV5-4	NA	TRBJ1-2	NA	TGTGCCAGCAGTTCTATCCCACGACTCCTTAACTATGGCTACACCTTC	CASSSIPRLLNYGYTF
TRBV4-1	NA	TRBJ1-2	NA	TGCGCCAGCAGCCAAGAATCGGGGAGAGGCTACACCTTC	CASSQESGRGYTF
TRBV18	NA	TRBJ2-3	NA	TGTGCCAGCTCACCGGCGGCCGCCACAGATACGCAGTATTTT	CASSPAAATDTQYF
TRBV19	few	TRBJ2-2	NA	TGTGCCAGTAGTATCTCTGGGCCCGGGGAGCTGTTTTTT	CASSISGPGELFF
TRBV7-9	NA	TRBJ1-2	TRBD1	TGTGCCAGCAGCGCTCTACAGGGGGCTGAAGGCTACACCTTC	CASSALQGAEGYTF
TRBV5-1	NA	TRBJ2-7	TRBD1	TGCGCCAGCAGCGGGACAGACGAGCAGTACTTC	CASSGTDEQYF
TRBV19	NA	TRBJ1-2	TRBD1	TGTGCCAGTAGTCCCCGGACAGGGGCTCCTAACTATGGCTACACCTTC	CASSPRTGAPNYGYTF
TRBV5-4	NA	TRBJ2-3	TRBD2	TGTGCCAGCAGCTTAGCAGAAGCGGGGGCGGGTACGCAGTATTTT	CASSLAEAGAGTQYF
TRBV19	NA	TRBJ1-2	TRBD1	TGTGCCAGTACCACCTTGGACAGGGACTATGGCTACACCTTC	CASTTLDRDYGYTF
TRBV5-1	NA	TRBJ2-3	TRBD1	TGCGCCAGCAGCTTTACAGGGGGCATAGATACGCAGTATTTT	CASSFTGGIDTQYF
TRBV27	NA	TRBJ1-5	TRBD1	TGTGCCAGCACCAGAGACAGGGAAGTCATTCAGCCCCAGCATTTT	CASTRDREVIQPQHF
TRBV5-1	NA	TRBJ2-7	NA	TGCGCCAGCAGCTTCGCGACTTATGAAACCGGGCAGTACTTC	CASSFATYETGQYF
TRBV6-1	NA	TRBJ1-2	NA	TGTGCCAGCAGTGACTACGGGGATAACTATGGCTACACCTTC	CASSDYGDNYGYTF
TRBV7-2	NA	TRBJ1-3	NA	TGTGCCAGCAGCTTAGTTGGCGGTAGCTCTGGAAACACCATATATTTT	CASSLVGGSSGNTIYF
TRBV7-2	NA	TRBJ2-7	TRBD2	TGTGCCAGCAGCTTGGGGGGGGTCCACGAGCAGTACTTC	CASSLGGVHEQYF
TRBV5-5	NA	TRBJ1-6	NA	TGTGCCAGCAGCTTGTCGCCTCAGGGGAGATCCTATAATTCACCCCTCCACTTT	CASSLSPQGRSYNSPLHF